This T cell receptor (beta chain) was profiled in a study of Graves' ophthalmopathy and Graves' hyperthyroidism. Study outcomes and limitations: A model built from 13 signatures distinguished ophthalmopathy from stable hyperthyroidism with 85% to 90% sensitivity and about 84% specificity.

Amplification from RNA transcripts yielded the TCR beta CDR3 regions. HTBI primers were employed in first-round RT-PCR, then a second-round multiplex PCR followed. Each CDR3 protein gets one entry after TCRdb re-called the multiplex PCR reads with MiXCR. The sample lists about 1.1 million distinct CDR3 sequences, less than 45% occurring once. Patients were excluded if they had other autoimmune diseases or uncontrolled infections, and likewise if pregnancy or lactation applied. Orbital computed tomography, thyroid ultrasound, TRAb, serum thyroxine and clinical symptoms formed the basis of diagnosis. A word on this clonotype: Its cognate antigen is unknown. Sequence at one end of the junction differs from germline and may be a read error.

The clonotype was recovered from an adult man with Graves' hyperthyroidism. The sample comprised peripheral blood or thyroid tissue (not recorded which).

The CDR3 coding sequence is TGTGCCTGCAGCTTAGCAGGGGGGACCGACTATGGCTACACCTTC. Protein: CACSLAGGTDYGYTF. V gene TRBV7-2 combines with J gene TRBJ1-2; TRBD1 aligns across 7 bases. This CDR3 comprises 15 residues. Germline lookup yields CDR1 SGHTA and CDR2 FQGNSA. The full variable domain, rest sourced from reference TRBV7-2 and TRBJ1-2, is GAGVSQSPSNKVTEKGKDVELRCDPISGHTALYWYRQSLGQGLEFLIYFQGNSAPDKSGLPSDRFSAERTGGSVSTLTIQRTQQEDSAVYLCACSLAGGTDYGYTFGSGTRLTVV.